This T cell receptor beta chain originates from a study of CD8+ T cells in alopecia areata. General study results and limits: While tofacitinib was given, many expanded lesional clones persisted in scalp and blood.

With respect to this clone: Its antigen is undetermined.

RNA extraction and reverse transcription yielded cDNA as sequencing template. Clones were sequenced by immunoSEQ multiplex PCR, and TCRdb holds only the in-frame ones, with some missing. The table shows 110,000 to 150,000 clones, with 65% to 90% occurring only once. Treatment here: oral pan-JAK inhibitor, 5-10 mg twice daily. Trimming cost V 2 bases and J 4 bases, with 14 bases left between them. The CDR3 loop spans 15 amino acids. Germline lookup yields CDR1 SEHNR and CDR2 FQNEAQ (reference sequence). This specimen consisted of CD8+ T cells sorted from blood, obtained at week 4, from a patient treated with tofacitinib. This chain uses TRBV7-9 with TRBJ1-1; no clear D. The clonotype comes from a human donor with alopecia areata. CDR3 loop: CASSLSHRAGTEAFF. The CDR3 nucleotides are TGTGCCAGCAGCTTATCTCATAGGGCGGGCACTGAAGCTTTCTTT.